Presented here are 3 T cell receptor beta chains from one specimen sequenced in a study of T cell responses to AZD1222 COVID-19 vaccine. TCRdb's copy holds only in-frame clones and misses some; the assay was immunoSEQ multiplex PCR. This sample yields 140,000 to 150,000 clones, of which 80% to 95% are seen a single time; around 1.7% belongs to the top ten. Sample: peripheral blood, taken on day 0 of AZD1222 vaccination. The receptor source for this set is an adult in good health.

The gene calls are TRBV6-1 and TRBJ1-5, with a tentative D call TRBD1 (5 bases). The CDR3 is 16 amino acids. Trimming stripped 3 bases from V and 7 bases from J, with 19 bases between. Germline V gene lookup returns CDR1 MNHNS and CDR2 SASEGT. The CDR3 region has the DNA TGTGCCAGCAGTGAGGCGGGGACGGGAGATGGCCAGCCCCAGCATTTT. Translation gives CASSEAGTGDGQPQHF.

This chain uses TRBV10-3 with TRBJ2-7; D might be TRBD1 (6 bases). The CDR3 consists of 12 residues. Looked up from germline, CDR1 is ENHRY and CDR2 is SYGVKD. The ends were cut back, 11 bases at V and 8 bases at J, with 19 bases in the middle. CDR3 sequence (DNA): TGTGCCTCATCAGCCGAGGGGGAAAAGCAGTACTTC. This sequence encodes CASSAEGEKQYF.

This chain links TRBV19 with TRBJ1-6; D may be TRBD1 (6 bases). V was shortened by 5 bases and J by 7 bases, with 15 bases between the two germline ends. Per the germline V gene, CDR1 is LNHDA and CDR2 is SQIVND (reference sequence). The CDR3 has 15 amino acids. CDR3 protein: CASSGNRAGNSPLHF. In nucleotides, the CDR3 is TGTGCCAGTAGTGGAAACAGGGCCGGCAATTCACCCCTCCACTTT.